Below are 14 T cell receptor beta chains sequenced from a single sample in a study of blood T cell repertoires in COVID-19. Sequencing was performed with immunoSEQ multiplex PCR; in TCRdb, only in-frame clones are kept and a portion is missing. The sample has 220,000 or so clones; 80% to 90% are singletons. Sequences were obtained from PBMCs or T cells enriched from blood (not recorded which). Receptors were obtained from a woman in her late teens or twenties in a cohort exposed to, infected with or recovered from COVID-19 (not recorded which).

V gene TRBV19 combines with J gene TRBJ1-5; D might be TRBD1 (5 bases). V was shortened by 3 bases and J by 2 bases, with 8 bases between the two germline ends. Germline assignment: CDR1 LNHDA and CDR2 SQIVND (reference sequence). The CDR3 is 14 residues long. The CDR3 DNA reads as TGTGCCAGTAGTATGTCGGGGGGCAATCAGCCCCAGCATTTT. Translating gives CASSMSGGNQPQHF. The variable domain in full, with the rest retrieved from reference TRBV19 and TRBJ1-5, is DGGITQSPKYLFRKEGQNVTLSCEQNLNHDAMYWYRQDPGQGLRLIYYSQIVNDFQKGDIAEGYSVSREKKESFPLTVTSAQKNPTAFYLCASSMSGGNQPQHFGDGTRLSIL.

The chain joins TRBV12-3 or TRBV12-4 to TRBJ2-7; D is perhaps TRBD1 (5 bases). The CDR3 is 13 amino acids. The V and J ends lost 4 bases and 2 bases respectively, with 9 bases between them. Here the CDR3 DNA reads TGTGCCAGCAGTTCAGGACACACCTACGAGCAGTACTTC. As protein: CASSSGHTYEQYF.

The chain uses TRBV5-1 and TRBJ2-7; 8 positions agree with TRBD1. The CDR3 loop spans 14 amino acids. The ends lost 4 bases at V and 5 bases at J; junction bases unmatched: 8. Germline V gives CDR1 SGHRS, CDR2 YFSETQ. CDR3 sequence reads: CASSPYGQGDEQYF. CDR3 in DNA: TGCGCCAGCAGCCCTTATGGACAGGGAGACGAGCAGTACTTC.

V and J are TRBV9 and TRBJ2-2; the D gene is possibly TRBD2 (6 bases). The CDR3 has 16 residues. The V end was cut by 0 bases, the J end by 6 bases, with 15 bases between. CDR1 and CDR2 from the germline V gene are SGDLS and YYNGEE. CDR3 sequence: CASSVGTGVPPGELFF. CDR3 nucleotides: TGTGCCAGCAGCGTAGGCACGGGAGTCCCGCCCGGGGAGCTGTTTTTT. The full variable domain, with the rest looked up from reference TRBV9 and TRBJ2-2, is DSGVTQTPKHLITATGQRVTLRCSPRSGDLSVYWYQQSLDQGLQFLIQYYNGEERAKGNILERFSAQQFPDLHSELNLSSLELGDSALYFCASSVGTGVPPGELFFGEGSRLTVL.

This chain links TRBV12-3 or TRBV12-4 with TRBJ2-7, with D perhaps TRBD1 (6 bases). V dropped 5 bases and J dropped 3 bases, with 11 bases sitting between them. The CDR3 is 13 residues long. CDR3 sequence: CASSPGHGYEQYF. CDR3 DNA: TGTGCCAGCAGTCCGGGACATGGCTACGAGCAGTACTTC.

This clone occurred once. This chain joins TRBV18 and TRBJ2-7, with 10 positions matching TRBD1. The CDR3 is 13 residues long. Germline V gene data show CDR1 as KGHSH and CDR2 as LQKENI. V trimming: 3 bases; J trimming: 5 bases; junction bases outside the gene matches: 1. For the CDR3, the DNA is TGTGCCAGCTCACCTGGACAGGGGGACGAGCAGTACTTC. Its translation: CASSPGQGDEQYF.

The J gene is TRBJ1-5, the V gene TRBV28; 11 bases align to TRBD1. J was trimmed by 4 bases and V by 7 bases; bases with no gene match: 6. Germline CDR1 reads MDHEN; CDR2 reads SYDVKM. CDR3 length: 15 residues. Here the CDR3 DNA reads TGTGCCAGCACCCCCGGGACAGGGGGAAATCAGCCCCAGCATTTT. Amino acid sequence: CASTPGTGGNQPQHF.

The V call is TRBV2, the J call TRBJ1-5; 8 bases align to TRBD1. The length of the CDR3 is 16 residues. With V trimmed by 4 bases and J by 5 bases, 10 bases remained unmatched. Germline lookup yields CDR1 SNHLY and CDR2 FYNNEI. CDR3 protein: CASSGPRTGTYQPQHF. The CDR3 DNA sequence: TGTGCCAGCAGTGGACCCCGGACAGGGACCTATCAGCCCCAGCATTTT. The full variable domain, completed using reference TRBV2 and TRBJ1-5, is EPEVTQTPSHQVTQMGQEVILRCVPISNHLYFYWYRQILGQKVEFLVSFYNNEISEKSEIFDDQFSVERPDGSNFTLKIRSTKLEDSAMYFCASSGPRTGTYQPQHFGDGTRLSIL.

This clone was found once. The genes are TRBV28 and TRBJ2-1, with 8 bases matching TRBD2. The J segment lost 5 bases and the V segment lost 7 bases, leaving 10 bases of the junction unmatched. This CDR3 has 15 amino acids. CDR1 MDHEN and CDR2 SYDVKM come from the germline V gene. This CDR3 is CASISGGPVDNEQFF. CDR3 nucleotide sequence: TGTGCCAGCATCTCGGGAGGGCCAGTGGACAATGAGCAGTTCTTC.

V gene TRBV15 combines with J gene TRBJ1-5; D uncertain. The CDR3 runs to 14 residues. The V gene's germline CDR1 is LNHNV and CDR2 YYDKDF (reference sequence). Trimming removed 4 bases at V and 5 bases at J, with 12 bases between. CDR3 nucleotides: TGTGCCACCAGCATTGGTAGCGTTTATCAGCCCCAGCATTTT. Translation gives CATSIGSVYQPQHF.

The chain is built from TRBV29-1 and TRBJ2-1, with a possible D match to TRBD1 (6 bases). CDR1 SQVTM and CDR2 ANQGSEA come from the germline V gene. The V end was cut by 4 bases, the J end by 4 bases, with 8 bases between. The CDR3 contains 12 residues. The CDR3 bases are TGCAGCGTTGGGACAGAGTACAATGAGCAGTTCTTC. It encodes CSVGTEYNEQFF.

The chain combines TRBV9 with TRBJ2-3; 7 bases are shared with TRBD2. Losses at the gene ends were 3 bases for V and 2 bases for J; bases not matched to a gene: 9. The CDR3 consists of 16 residues. CDR1 and CDR2 from the germline V gene are SGDLS and YYNGEE. The CDR3 DNA reads TGTGCCAGCAGCGGTTATAGCGGGCGGGACACAGATACGCAGTATTTT. Amino acid sequence: CASSGYSGRDTDTQYF.

The chain combines TRBV6-5 with TRBJ2-1; the D gene is possibly TRBD2 (6 bases). Trimming removed 8 bases from V and 5 bases from J, with 10 bases in between. Germline values: CDR1 MNHEY, CDR2 SVGAGI. This CDR3 comprises 12 residues. CDR3 region: CASLPSDNEQFF. The DNA of the CDR3 is TGTGCCAGCCTTCCTAGCGACAATGAGCAGTTCTTC.

The rearrangement joins TRBV28 to TRBJ1-6, with D hard to call. The CDR3 is 15 residues long. V shed 8 bases and J shed 0 bases, with 11 bases lying between them. Germline assignment: CDR1 MDHEN and CDR2 SYDVKM. CDR3 in DNA: TGTGCCAGCTACGACACGATCTCCTATAATTCACCCCTCCACTTT. It encodes CASYDTISYNSPLHF.